The T cell receptor beta chain under discussion was sequenced for a study of liver allograft versus peripheral blood T cells. Across the whole study: Hepatic allograft T cell receptor repertoires were evaluated relative to those present in recipients' peripheral blood. Study-wide points: Repertoires of T cell receptors that resided inside liver allografts reportedly differed from those in peripheral blood.

Trimming at V came to 5 bases and at J to 4 bases, leaving 10 bases not matched to a gene. Germline CDR1 reads KGHSH; CDR2 reads LQKENI. The CDR3 contains 16 residues. This clonotype occurred a few times. As yet, its antigen is unknown. TCRdb re-called the reads with MiXCR, one entry per CDR3 protein. The table lists approximately 1,100 distinct CDR3 sequences, approximately 40% of them singletons. The source is a human patient who had a liver transplant. T cells may partly derive from the graft donor. This chain connects TRBV18 to TRBJ1-3; the match to TRBD1 covers 8 bases. The CDR3 here is CASSSSGTGGGNTIYF. CDR3 coding DNA: TGTGCCAGCTCATCATCCGGGACAGGAGGCGGAAACACCATATATTTT.